The rows below give T cell receptor beta chains drawn from one sample of a study of blood T cell repertoires in COVID-19. Some clones are missing from TCRdb's copy, which holds only in-frame ones; the method was immunoSEQ multiplex PCR. The table includes around 260,000 clones, about nine tenths detected once. Sequenced sample: peripheral blood. The receptors shown here come from a woman aged 25 to 39 with active or convalescent COVID-19. CDR3s include the opening cysteine and the closing phenylalanine or tryptophan. The D gene is left open where the match is weak. Clone size is stated in some rows and not others, as once, few, many or a class when expanded.

j_call clone_size v_call d_call cdr3_nt cdr3_aa
TRBJ2-1 - TRBV7-2 TRBD2 TGTGCCAGCAGCTTCGCCGGGACTAGCGGGGGGGTACCGCAGTTCTTC CASSFAGTSGGVPQFF
TRBJ1-1 few TRBV19 TRBD1 TGTGCCAGTAGCCGGGACAGTAGCACTGAAGCTTTCTTT CASSRDSSTEAFF
TRBJ1-4 - TRBV27 - TGTGCCAGCAGTACTGGGCCTCGGAGGAGTAATGAAAAACTGTTTTTT CASSTGPRRSNEKLFF
TRBJ1-4 - TRBV29-1 - TGCAGCGCTGCGACAGGATATAATGAAAAACTGTTTTTT CSAATGYNEKLFF
TRBJ2-3 - TRBV6-2/TRBV6-3 TRBD2 TGTGCCAGCAGTTACCCCGGGGGGGGGACGAATACGCAGTATTTT CASSYPGGGTNTQYF
TRBJ2-5 few TRBV27 TRBD2 TGTGCCAGCAGAGAGACTAGCCGAGAGACCCAGTACTTC CASRETSRETQYF
TRBJ1-1 - TRBV6-5 - TGTGCCAGCACCCTCGGACAGCTGGGGACTGAAGCTTTCTTT CASTLGQLGTEAFF
TRBJ2-5 - TRBV7-9 - TGTGCCAGCAGCCGCGGGTGGGAGACCCAGTACTTC CASSRGWETQYF
TRBJ1-1 - TRBV19 - TGTGCCAGTAGTACCCTGGGGGGGAGCACTGAAGCTTTCTTT CASSTLGGSTEAFF
TRBJ1-5 - TRBV15 TRBD1 TGTGCCACCAGCAGATACAACAGGGGGGATCAGCCCCAGCATTTT CATSRYNRGDQPQHF
TRBJ1-2 - TRBV18 - TGTGCCAGCTCACCTTATGACCCCAGGGCAAACTATGGCTACACCTTC CASSPYDPRANYGYTF
TRBJ2-3 - TRBV5-1 TRBD2 TGCGCCAGCAGACCGGGACTACTAAGCACAGATACGCAGTATTTT CASRPGLLSTDTQYF
TRBJ1-1 few TRBV7-3 - TGTGCCAGCAGCTTAAGCACAAATCCACCTGAAGCTTTCTTT CASSLSTNPPEAFF
TRBJ1-1 - TRBV7-2 - TGTGCCAGCAGCTTAGGGGGCGTGCGGACTGAAGCTTTCTTT CASSLGGVRTEAFF
TRBJ1-1 - TRBV7-3 - TGTGCCAGCAGCCGCGGCGGCAACACTGAAGCTTTCTTT CASSRGGNTEAFF
TRBJ1-5 - TRBV5-8 - TGTGCCAGCAGCTTGACGGTTCTTCCCCAGCATTTT CASSLTVLPQHF
TRBJ2-5 once TRBV6-2/TRBV6-3 TRBD1 TGTGCCAGCAGTTACTTGATACCAGGGGGAGAGACCCAGTACTTC CASSYLIPGGETQYF
TRBJ2-5 - TRBV19 - TGTGCCAGTAGTACAGGGGAGACCCAGTACTTC CASSTGETQYF
TRBJ1-2 - TRBV4-2 TRBD1 TGTGCCAGCAGCCCAAACAGGGGCACTGGGGGCTACACCTTC CASSPNRGTGGYTF
TRBJ1-2 - TRBV29-1 - TGCAGCGTTGAATTGGGGGCACAGGGCTATGGCTACACCTTC CSVELGAQGYGYTF
TRBJ2-5 - TRBV7-2 TRBD2 TGTGCCAGCAGCTTAGTTGGGGGAGCGGGGGGCCAAGAGACCCAGTACTTC CASSLVGGAGGQETQYF
TRBJ1-1 - TRBV25-1 - TGTGCCAGCAGTGCGGTCCCCGAGGGGAACACTGAAGCTTTCTTT CASSAVPEGNTEAFF
TRBJ1-5 - TRBV28 TRBD1 TGTGCCAGCAGTCTTGGACAGGGGCGACAGCCCCAGCATTTT CASSLGQGRQPQHF
TRBJ1-1 few TRBV6-4 TRBD1 TGTGCCAGCAGTGACACAGGGGATACTGCTGAAGCTTTCTTT CASSDTGDTAEAFF
TRBJ2-5 - TRBV24-1 - TGTGCCACCAGTGATCCGGACTCCTTGGGAGAGACCCAGTACTTC CATSDPDSLGETQYF
TRBJ2-1 once TRBV5-4 TRBD2 TGTGCCAGCAGCTTGAGTCACCCTAGCGGGGGGATCTACAATGAGCAGTTCTTC CASSLSHPSGGIYNEQFF
TRBJ2-7 - TRBV6-5 - TGTGCCAGCAGCCGAACAGGGCCGGGCGAGCAGTACTTC CASSRTGPGEQYF